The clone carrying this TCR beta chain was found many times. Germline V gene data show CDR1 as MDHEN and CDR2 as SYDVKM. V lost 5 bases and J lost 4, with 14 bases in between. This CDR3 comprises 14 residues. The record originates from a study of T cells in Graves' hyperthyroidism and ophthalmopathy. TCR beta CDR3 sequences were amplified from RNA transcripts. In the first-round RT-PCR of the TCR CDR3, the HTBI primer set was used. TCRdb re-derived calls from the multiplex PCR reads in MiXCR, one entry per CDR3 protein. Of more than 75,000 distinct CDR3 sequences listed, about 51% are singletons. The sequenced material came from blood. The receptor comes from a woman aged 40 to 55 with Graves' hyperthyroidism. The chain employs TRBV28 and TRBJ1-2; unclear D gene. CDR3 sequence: CASSKGGWVYGYTF. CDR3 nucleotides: TGTGCCAGCAGTAAGGGAGGCTGGGTCTATGGCTACACCTTC.